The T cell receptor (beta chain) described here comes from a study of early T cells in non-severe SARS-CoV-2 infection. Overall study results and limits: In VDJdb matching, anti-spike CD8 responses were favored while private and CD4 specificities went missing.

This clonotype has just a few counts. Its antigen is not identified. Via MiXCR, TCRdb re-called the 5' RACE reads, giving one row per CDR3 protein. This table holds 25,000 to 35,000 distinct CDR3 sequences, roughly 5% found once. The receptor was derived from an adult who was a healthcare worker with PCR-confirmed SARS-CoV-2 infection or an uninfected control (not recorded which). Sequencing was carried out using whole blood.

The CDR3 DNA follows: TGTGCCAGCTCACCCGTGAGCGGCTACGAGCAGTACTTC. Protein product: CASSPVSGYEQYF. V is TRBV18 and J is TRBJ2-7, with D possibly TRBD2 on 5 matching bases. This CDR3 has 13 residues. Germline V gene lookup returns CDR1 KGHSH and CDR2 LQKENI. Between the trimmed V and J ends, which lost 3 bases and 3 bases, there was a span of 9 bases.